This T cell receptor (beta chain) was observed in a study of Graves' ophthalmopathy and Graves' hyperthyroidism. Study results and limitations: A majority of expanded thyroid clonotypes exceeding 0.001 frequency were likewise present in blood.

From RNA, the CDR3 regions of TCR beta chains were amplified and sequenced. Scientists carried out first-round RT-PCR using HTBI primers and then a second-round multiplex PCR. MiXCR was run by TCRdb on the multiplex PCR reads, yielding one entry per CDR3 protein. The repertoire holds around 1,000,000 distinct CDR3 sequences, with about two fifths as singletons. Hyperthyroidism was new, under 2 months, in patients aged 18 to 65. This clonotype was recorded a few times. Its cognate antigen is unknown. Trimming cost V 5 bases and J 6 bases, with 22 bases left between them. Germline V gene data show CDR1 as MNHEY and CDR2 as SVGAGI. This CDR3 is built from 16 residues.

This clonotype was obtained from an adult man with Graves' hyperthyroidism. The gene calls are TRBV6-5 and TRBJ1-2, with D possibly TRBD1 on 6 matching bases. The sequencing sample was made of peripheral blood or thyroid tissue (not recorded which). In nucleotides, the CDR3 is TGTGCCAGCAGTACTCCTGATAAGGGGGGTCGGGATGGCTACACCTTC. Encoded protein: CASSTPDKGGRDGYTF.